These T cell receptor beta chains were read from a single sample in a study of blood T cell repertoires in COVID-19. The table came from immunoSEQ multiplex PCR; TCRdb's copy has only in-frame clones and leaves some out. The sample consists of about 130,000 clones, approximately 87% of them appearing once. Input material: peripheral blood. The receptors originated from a human donor in a cohort sampled during active COVID-19. The CDR3 runs from the conserved cysteine through the conserved F or W. The D gene is left open where the match is weak. Rows give clone size only sometimes, using once, few, many, or a class for an expanded clone.

j_call	d_call	v_call	clone_size	cdr3_nt	cdr3_aa
TRBJ2-2	.	TRBV5-1	.	TGCGCCAGCAGCTTGCCAGGGATGGGGGAGCTGTTTTTT	CASSLPGMGELFF
TRBJ2-3	TRBD2	TRBV5-6	.	TGTGCCAGCAGCTTGGGACTAGCGGGAGGGTTTAACACAGATACGCAGTATTTT	CASSLGLAGGFNTDTQYF
TRBJ1-1	.	TRBV24-1	.	TGTGCCACCAGTGATTTAGACTACACTGAAGCTTTCTTT	CATSDLDYTEAFF
TRBJ1-2	.	TRBV15	.	TGTGCCACCAGCAGAGATGACCCAGGTTATGGCTACACCTTC	CATSRDDPGYGYTF
TRBJ2-1	.	TRBV29-1	.	TGCAGCGTTGAAGGAGGACAGAGCTCCTACAATGAGCAGTTCTTC	CSVEGGQSSYNEQFF
TRBJ2-3	.	TRBV14	.	TGTGCCAGCAGCCTGGCCAACAGTCCTAGCACAGATACGCAGTATTTT	CASSLANSPSTDTQYF
TRBJ2-5	.	TRBV19	.	TGTGCCAGTAACCGGTCACCGATAGAGACCCAGTACTTC	CASNRSPIETQYF
TRBJ2-7	.	TRBV10-3	.	TGTGCCATCGCGGAGGGGCAGGTCTCCGAGCAGTACTTC	CAIAEGQVSEQYF
TRBJ1-3	TRBD1	TRBV5-4	once	TGTGCCAGCAGCCGGGGACAGTCAGCTGGAAACACCATATATTTT	CASSRGQSAGNTIYF
TRBJ1-5	.	TRBV10-3	.	TGTGCCATCAGTGATGGGCAGTTAGGTAATCAGCCCCAGCATTTT	CAISDGQLGNQPQHF
TRBJ2-1	.	TRBV27	.	TGTGCCAGCAGTTTTAGCGCAGCCTACAATGAGCAGTTCTTC	CASSFSAAYNEQFF
TRBJ1-1	TRBD1	TRBV18	.	TGTGCCAGCTCACCAGGGACAGGGGGCTCGACTGAAGCTTTCTTT	CASSPGTGGSTEAFF
TRBJ2-3	TRBD2	TRBV3-1/TRBV3-2	.	TGTGCCAGCAGCCAAGATGCTAGCGGGAGGTATACGCAGTATTTT	CASSQDASGRYTQYF
TRBJ2-3	TRBD2	TRBV5-1	once	TGCGCCAGCAGCCTTAGCGGGGGCCCCGGAGATACGCAGTATTTT	CASSLSGGPGDTQYF
TRBJ2-3	.	TRBV11-3	.	TGTGCCAGCAGCTTCGTAGAAGATACGCAGTATTTT	CASSFVEDTQYF
TRBJ2-7	TRBD1	TRBV11-2	.	TGTGCCAGCAGCACCCGAACAGGGGGCGGCGAGCAGTACTTC	CASSTRTGGGEQYF
TRBJ2-6	TRBD1	TRBV2	.	TGTGCCAGCAGGGGACAGGGGATCTCTGGGGCCAACGTCCTGACTTTC	CASRGQGISGANVLTF
TRBJ1-3	.	TRBV19	.	TGTGCCAGTAGTCTCCAGGCTTACTCTGGAAACACCATATATTTT	CASSLQAYSGNTIYF
TRBJ2-3	.	TRBV2	.	TGTGCCAGCAGTGAAGGCAGGCTCCCTCGCACAGATACGCAGTATTTT	CASSEGRLPRTDTQYF
TRBJ1-3	.	TRBV15	.	TGTGCCACCAGCAGTGGGGAGGGAACAGGTGGAAACACCATATATTTT	CATSSGEGTGGNTIYF
TRBJ1-2	.	TRBV4-3	.	TGCGCCAGCAGCCAAGTTGGGGCCGATTATGGCTACACCTTC	CASSQVGADYGYTF
TRBJ1-1	.	TRBV4-1	.	TGCGCCAGCAGCCAAGGACACTTCGACACTGAAGCTTTCTTT	CASSQGHFDTEAFF
TRBJ1-2	TRBD1	TRBV5-4	.	TGTGCCAGCAGCACCCCACAGGGGGCGATCTATGGCTACACCTTC	CASSTPQGAIYGYTF
TRBJ1-4	TRBD1	TRBV5-1	.	TGCGCCAGCAGCTCGGGACAGGGGGGTAGCGAAAAACTGTTTTTT	CASSSGQGGSEKLFF
TRBJ2-5	.	TRBV6-5	.	TGTGCCACCTCGGCTGCAGGGCGACAAGAGACCCAGTACTTC	CATSAAGRQETQYF
TRBJ2-2	TRBD1	TRBV5-1	once	TGCGCCAGCAGACCTGACAGGGCGGACGGGGAGCTGTTTTTT	CASRPDRADGELFF
TRBJ2-3	.	TRBV5-1	.	TGCGCCAGCAGCTTGGGCGGATACACAGATACGCAGTATTTT	CASSLGGYTDTQYF
TRBJ2-1	TRBD1	TRBV6-1	.	TGTGCCAGCAGTGAAGAGGGACAGGGGGCGGCGGAGCAGTTCTTC	CASSEEGQGAAEQFF
TRBJ1-5	TRBD1	TRBV6-5	.	TGTGCCAGCACCCAGACAGGGGGCTATCAGCCCCAGCATTTT	CASTQTGGYQPQHF
TRBJ2-4	.	TRBV27	.	TGTGCCAGCAGTTTATACGGGAGTGGGGGAGCCAAAAACATTCAGTACTTC	CASSLYGSGGAKNIQYF
TRBJ2-5	TRBD2	TRBV12-3/TRBV12-4	.	TGTGCCAGCAGTTTAGAACAGCGGGGGGCCCAGTACTTC	CASSLEQRGAQYF
TRBJ1-4	.	TRBV15	.	TGTGCCACCAGCAGTCTGGTGGGACAAAGTGAAAAACTGTTTTTT	CATSSLVGQSEKLFF
TRBJ1-6	.	TRBV2	.	TGTGCCAGCGCTCATCCCGGGACTACGCCTTCACCCCTCCACTTT	CASAHPGTTPSPLHF
TRBJ1-2	TRBD1	TRBV5-1	once	TGCGCCAGCAGCTTGACGGTGACAGGGGGTCTCGATAACTATGGCTACACCTTC	CASSLTVTGGLDNYGYTF
TRBJ2-2	TRBD2	TRBV7-3	.	TGTGCCAGCAGCGCCTCGGGAGGGAACGGGGAGCTGTTTTTT	CASSASGGNGELFF
TRBJ1-3	.	TRBV5-6	.	TGTGCCAGCAGCGAACAGGTCGCTGGAAACACCATATATTTT	CASSEQVAGNTIYF
TRBJ2-7	TRBD1	TRBV11-2	.	TGTGCCAGCAGCTTAAACTGGTTCGGAGGACAGGGGGCTTACGAGCAGTACTTC	CASSLNWFGGQGAYEQYF
TRBJ1-1	.	TRBV5-5	.	TGTGCCAGCAGTTCCAAGGCGGGGAACACTGAAGCTTTCTTT	CASSSKAGNTEAFF
TRBJ1-4	.	TRBV2	.	TGTGCCACCACACTAGCTCTTGCAACTAATGAAAAACTGTTTTTT	CATTLALATNEKLFF
TRBJ1-5	.	TRBV2	.	TGTGCCAGCAGTGGGGCACAGTACAATCAGCCCCAGCATTTT	CASSGAQYNQPQHF
TRBJ2-5	TRBD1	TRBV13	.	TGTGCCAGCAGCTTGGGGACAGGCTGGGAGACCCAGTACTTC	CASSLGTGWETQYF
TRBJ1-1	.	TRBV5-4	.	TGTGCCAGCAGGACTCAGGGGAACTTGAACACTGAAGCTTTCTTT	CASRTQGNLNTEAFF
TRBJ2-2	TRBD2	TRBV7-9	few	TGTGCCAGCAGCTCTACTAGCGTCGCGAACACCGGGGAGCTGTTTTTT	CASSSTSVANTGELFF
TRBJ2-5	TRBD1	TRBV5-1	.	TGCGCCAGCAGCAACAGGGGAAGCGATGAGACCCAGTACTTC	CASSNRGSDETQYF
TRBJ2-7	.	TRBV5-1	.	TGCGCCAGCAGCTCCCCGAGCCACGAGCAGTACTTC	CASSSPSHEQYF
TRBJ1-2	.	TRBV6-2/TRBV6-3	few	TGTGCCAGCAGTTACTCGTCCGGGAATGGCTACACCTTC	CASSYSSGNGYTF
TRBJ2-4	.	TRBV5-1	few	TGCGCCAGCAGCTTTGGTTACGTAGAAAACATTCAGTACTTC	CASSFGYVENIQYF